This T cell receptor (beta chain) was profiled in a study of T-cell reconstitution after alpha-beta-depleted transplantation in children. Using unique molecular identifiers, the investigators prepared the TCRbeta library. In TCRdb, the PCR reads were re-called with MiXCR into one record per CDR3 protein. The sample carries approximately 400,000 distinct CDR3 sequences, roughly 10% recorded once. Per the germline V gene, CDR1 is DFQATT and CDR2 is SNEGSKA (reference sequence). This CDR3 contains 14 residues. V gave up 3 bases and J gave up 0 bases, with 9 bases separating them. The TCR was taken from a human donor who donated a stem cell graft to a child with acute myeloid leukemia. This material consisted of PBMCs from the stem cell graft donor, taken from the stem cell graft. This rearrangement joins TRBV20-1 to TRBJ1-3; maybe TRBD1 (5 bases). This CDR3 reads CSASGGDSGNTIYF. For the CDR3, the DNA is TGCAGTGCTAGTGGGGGGGACTCTGGAAACACCATATATTTT.